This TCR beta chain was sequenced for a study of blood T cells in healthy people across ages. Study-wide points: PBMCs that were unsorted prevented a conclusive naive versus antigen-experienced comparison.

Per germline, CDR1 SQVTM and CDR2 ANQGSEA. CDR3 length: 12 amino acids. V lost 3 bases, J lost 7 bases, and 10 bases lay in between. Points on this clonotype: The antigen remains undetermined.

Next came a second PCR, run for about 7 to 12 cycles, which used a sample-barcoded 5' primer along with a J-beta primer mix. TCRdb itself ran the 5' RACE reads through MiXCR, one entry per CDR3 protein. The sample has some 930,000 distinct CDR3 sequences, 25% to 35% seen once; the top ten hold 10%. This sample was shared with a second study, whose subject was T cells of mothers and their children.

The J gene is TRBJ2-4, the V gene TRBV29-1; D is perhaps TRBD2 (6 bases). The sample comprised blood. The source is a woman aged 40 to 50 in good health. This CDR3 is CSVERGGNIQYF. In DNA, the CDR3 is TGCAGCGTTGAGCGGGGTGGGAACATTCAGTACTTC. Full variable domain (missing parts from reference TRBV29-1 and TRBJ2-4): SAVISQKPSRDICQRGTSLTIQCQVDSQVTMMFWYRQQPGQSLTLIATANQGSEATYESGFVIDKFPISRPNLTFSTLTVSNMSPEDSSIYLCSVERGGNIQYFGAGTRLSVL.